One and the same sample provided the 11 T cell receptor beta chains below, sequenced in a study of graft-versus-host responses after intestinal transplantation. These receptors have no identified antigens. Assay used: immunoSEQ multiplex PCR; TCRdb lists only in-frame clones, some missing. The sample has 90,000 to 120,000 clones; 87% are singletons. The sample consisted of unstimulated CD4+ T cells sorted from spleen or lymph node cells, taken before transplant. The receptors stem from a human donor who was the organ donor for an intestinal transplant.

The chain employs TRBV11-3 and TRBJ2-1, with 9 nucleotides matching TRBD2. Losses at the gene ends were 5 bases for V and 6 bases for J; bases not matched to a gene: 8. Germline V lookup: CDR1 SGHNT, CDR2 YENEEA. The CDR3 contains 15 residues. The CDR3 here is CASSPGGTSLNEQFF. DNA for the CDR3: TGTGCCAGCAGCCCAGGCGGGACTAGCCTCAATGAGCAGTTCTTC. Together with reference TRBV11-3 and TRBJ2-1, the CDR3 gives the full variable domain: EAGVVQSPRYKIIEKKQPVAFWCNPISGHNTLYWYLQNLGQGPELLIRYENEEAVDDSQLPKDRFSAERLKGVDSTLKIQPAELGDSAVYLCASSPGGTSLNEQFFGPGTRLTVL.

This chain connects TRBV5-1 to TRBJ2-5; 7 bases agree with TRBD1. This CDR3 region has 16 residues. J gave up 7 bases and V 4 bases, and 16 bases lay outside the gene matches. Per the germline V gene, CDR1 is SGHRS and CDR2 is YFSETQ. The CDR3 DNA reads TGCGCCAGCAGCCCCTTCCCCCCGACAGGGTTGGGGACCCAGTACTTC. It is translated as CASSPFPPTGLGTQYF. Based on the CDR3 plus reference TRBV5-1 and TRBJ2-5, the full variable domain is KAGVTQTPRYLIKTRGQQVTLSCSPISGHRSVSWYQQTPGQGLQFLFEYFSETQRNKGNFPGRFSGRQFSNSRSEMNVSTLELGDSALYLCASSPFPPTGLGTQYFGPGTRLLVL.

V gene TRBV5-6 combines with J gene TRBJ1-3; a possible D gene is TRBD1 (6 bases). The CDR3 length is 13 residues. Germline V gene sequence: CDR1 SGHDT, CDR2 YYEEEE. The V and J ends lost 5 bases and 8 bases respectively, with 14 bases between them. The CDR3 sequence is CASSPTGSDTIYF. CDR3 sequence (DNA): TGTGCCAGCAGTCCAACAGGGTCGGACACCATATATTTT.

As regards this clone: In this CDR3 the conserved last residue, phenylalanine or tryptophan, is missing, so a read error is likely. The J gene is TRBJ2-2, the V gene TRBV5-4, with D tentatively TRBD2 (7 bases). The germline V gene encodes CDR1 SGHNT and CDR2 YYREEE (reference sequence). The CDR3 covers 17 residues. The V end was cut by 4 bases, the J end by 4 bases, with 20 bases between. CDR3 bases: TGTGCCAGCAGCCCAGCAAGGGGGGGGCTGGGCACCGGGGAGCTGTTTTCT. Translated: CASSPARGGLGTGELFS.

The chain combines TRBV5-1 with TRBJ2-2; no clear D gene. This CDR3 is 15 amino acids long. Per germline, CDR1 SGHRS and CDR2 YFSETQ. V lost 0 bases to trimming and J lost 2 bases, with 8 bases between them. CDR3 sequence (DNA): TGCGCCAGCAGCTTGGGGCAGCTTAACACCGGGGAGCTGTTTTTT. Its protein is CASSLGQLNTGELFF.

V usage is TRBV5-1 and J usage is TRBJ2-7; tentative D call: TRBD1 (6 bases). Germline CDR1 SGHRS, CDR2 YFSETQ. Trimming removed 1 base at V and 4 bases at J, with 15 bases between. This CDR3 has 15 amino acids. CDR3 residues: CASSLIGGTTYEQYF. CDR3 DNA: TGCGCCAGCAGCTTGATAGGGGGTACCACTTACGAGCAGTACTTC.

The sample holds a few counts of this clone. J is TRBJ1-2 and V is TRBV10-3, with 8 bases fitting TRBD1. Germline lookup yields CDR1 ENHRY and CDR2 SYGVKD. The CDR3 is made up of 17 amino acids. Unmatched junction bases numbered 12, after V lost 5 bases and J lost 1 base. DNA for the CDR3: TGTGCCATCAGTCCTACCGGGACAGGCCCCTTTAACTATGGCTACACCTTC. Its protein is CAISPTGTGPFNYGYTF.

This clone has only a few counts. The V and J genes are TRBV5-1 and TRBJ1-2, with 7 bases lining up with TRBD1. The V gene's germline CDR1 is SGHRS and CDR2 YFSETQ. After removal of 4 bases from V and 5 bases from J, the junction contained 2 bases not matched to a gene. This CDR3 region has 12 residues. In DNA, the CDR3 is TGCGCCAGCAGCGAGGACAGGTATGGCTACACCTTC. It translates to CASSEDRYGYTF.

This clone was counted a few times. The chain carries TRBV6-1 and TRBJ1-5, with D perhaps TRBD1 (6 bases). CDR3 length: 14 amino acids. Trimming shortened V by 9 bases and J by 0 bases, and 12 bases separated the two germline ends. Per the germline V gene, CDR1 is MNHNS and CDR2 is SASEGT. The CDR3 sequence: CASWTVHSNQPQHF. CDR3 nucleotides: TGTGCCAGTTGGACAGTTCATAGCAATCAGCCCCAGCATTTT.

The V gene is TRBV6-6, the J gene TRBJ1-4; 7 positions agree with TRBD1. This CDR3 comprises 16 residues. Germline V gene data show CDR1 as MNHNY and CDR2 as SVGAGI (reference sequence). Trimming removed 2 bases from V and 3 bases from J; junction bases left unmatched: 6. The CDR3 DNA follows: TGTGCCAGCAGTTACGGAGGGGGCGGCTCTAATGAAAAACTGTTTTTT. Amino acids: CASSYGGGGSNEKLFF.

The J gene is TRBJ2-3, the V gene TRBV18, with D unclear. The germline gives CDR1 KGHSH, CDR2 LQKENI. V dropped 3 bases and J dropped 2 bases, with 15 bases sitting between them. CDR3 length: 16 amino acids. The CDR3 bases are TGTGCCAGCTCACCTACATCAGGAAACCCCACAGATACGCAGTATTTT. Translated, it gives CASSPTSGNPTDTQYF.